The table lists the clone carrying this TCR beta chain with a few counts. The sample comes from a study of T cells in Graves' hyperthyroidism and ophthalmopathy. Trimming at V came to 4 bases and at J to 5 bases, leaving 11 bases not matched to a gene. In germline, CDR1 is SGDLS, CDR2 YYNGEE. The CDR3 has 17 residues. Amplification of TCR beta CDR3 regions was performed using RNA transcripts as template. The TCR CDR3 first-round RT-PCR relied on the HTBI primer set. TCRdb re-called the multiplex PCR reads through MiXCR, storing one row per CDR3 protein. The sample holds approximately 600,000 distinct CDR3 sequences, 12% to 15% seen once.

The specimen was blood. The sequence derives from a young woman with Graves' ophthalmopathy. The chain employs TRBV9 and TRBJ2-2; TRBD1 matches 10 bases. Written as DNA, the CDR3 is TGTGCCAGCAGCCCCAGACAGGGGGCGCTGAAAACCGGGGAGCTGTTTTTT. Protein sequence: CASSPRQGALKTGELFF.